These T cell receptor beta chains were read from a single sample in a study of response to subunit inactivated influenza vaccine. TCRdb reanalysed the RT-PCR reads using MiXCR and keeps one entry per CDR3 protein. Here the sample spans fewer than 600,000 distinct CDR3 sequences, around 7.9% being singletons. This specimen was PBMCs from blood, taken approximately 25 months after vaccination. These receptors were collected from a man aged 45 to 75 who received an inactivated influenza vaccine. Each CDR3 is given with its conserved first and last residue. D genes are given only for firm matches. Clone size is stated in some rows and not others, as once, few, many or a class when expanded.

D gene | CDR3 length | J gene | clone size | V gene | CDR3 DNA | CDR3 protein
NA | 14 | TRBJ2-7 | NA | TRBV20-1 | TGCAGTGCCCCCCGCCCAGGGGGGGATTACGAGCAGTACTTC | CSAPRPGGDYEQYF
TRBD2 | 16 | TRBJ2-7 | few | TRBV5-1 | TGCGCCAGCAGCTTGGCCTTAGCGGGGGGTGGCCACGAGCAGTACTTC | CASSLALAGGGHEQYF
TRBD2 | 15 | TRBJ2-3 | NA | TRBV20-1 | TGCAGTGCCGAAACGGCTAGCGGGAGGGTCGATACGCAGTATTTT | CSAETASGRVDTQYF
TRBD1 | 17 | TRBJ1-5 | NA | TRBV7-9 | TGTGCCAGCAGCTTTTATCTCCGGGACACAAGACAGGGACCCCAGCATTTT | CASSFYLRDTRQGPQHF
NA | 12 | TRBJ1-2 | few | TRBV10-3 | TGTGCCATCAGAAAAGATAACTATGGCTACACCTTC | CAIRKDNYGYTF
TRBD1 | 14 | TRBJ2-7 | NA | TRBV27 | TGTGCCAGCAGTTTAAAGGGACAGGGATACGAGCAGTACTTC | CASSLKGQGYEQYF
NA | 12 | TRBJ2-5 | many | TRBV20-1 | TGCAGTGCTAGCCACAGGGTCGAGACCCAGTACTTC | CSASHRVETQYF
TRBD1 | 13 | TRBJ1-1 | NA | TRBV30 | TGTGCCTGGAGCCAAACAGGGGGCACTGAAGCTTTCTTT | CAWSQTGGTEAFF
NA | 14 | TRBJ2-7 | few | TRBV20-1 | TGCAGTGCTAGGGAGACTACCCAGACCTACGAGCAGTACTTC | CSARETTQTYEQYF
NA | 18 | TRBJ2-5 | many | TRBV3-1 | TGTGCCAGCAGCCAAGGTCTCGGAGCAGGAGTGTACCAAGAGACCCAGTACTTC | CASSQGLGAGVYQETQYF
TRBD2 | 15 | TRBJ2-7 | few | TRBV20-1 | TGCAGTGCTAGAGGCCCCGGGGGGGCCTTCCACGAGCAGTACTTC | CSARGPGGAFHEQYF
NA | 15 | TRBJ2-1 | many | TRBV9 | TGTGCCAGCAGCGACGACGGGAGCTCCTACAATGAGCAGTTCTTC | CASSDDGSSYNEQFF
NA | 14 | TRBJ2-3 | NA | TRBV7-2 | TGTGCCAGCAGCTTAGCCCCAGACACAGATACGCAGTATTTT | CASSLAPDTDTQYF
TRBD2 | 16 | TRBJ2-1 | NA | TRBV28 | TGTGCCCTTTCCTCGGGTAGCGGGAGGAACCAGAATGAGCAGTTCTTC | CALSSGSGRNQNEQFF
NA | 17 | TRBJ1-2 | many | TRBV7-9 | TGTGCCAGCAGCTTAGCAAATAGAAGGAGTATGTTTGGGGGCTACACCTTC | CASSLANRRSMFGGYTF
NA | 13 | TRBJ2-3 | NA | TRBV6-2/TRBV6-3 | TGTGCCAGCACCAAACCCATTATGGATACGCAGTATTTT | CASTKPIMDTQYF
TRBD1 | 19 | TRBJ1-3 | many | TRBV7-8 | TGTGCCAGCAGCCGCCACCGGGACAGGGGGCGCAGGAGTGGAAACACCATATATTTT | CASSRHRDRGRRSGNTIYF
NA | 13 | TRBJ2-7 | few | TRBV7-9 | TGTGCCAGCACCTTGGATTTCAACTTCGAGCAGTACTTC | CASTLDFNFEQYF
NA | 11 | TRBJ2-1 | many | TRBV5-1 | TGCGCCAGCAGAATGTTGTATGAGCAGTTCTTC | CASRMLYEQFF
TRBD2 | 17 | TRBJ2-1 | few | TRBV20-1 | TGCAGTGCTAGCACTAGCGGAGAATATAGCTCCTACAATGAGCAGTTCTTC | CSASTSGEYSSYNEQFF
TRBD1 | 15 | TRBJ2-7 | many | TRBV18 | TGTGCCAGCTCACCGATACAGGGGGGCAGCTACGAGCAGTACTTC | CASSPIQGGSYEQYF
NA | 15 | TRBJ2-3 | NA | TRBV7-6 | TGTGCCAGCAGCTTAGATTTTACGGTTGCAGATACGCAGTATTTT | CASSLDFTVADTQYF
NA | 13 | TRBJ2-7 | NA | TRBV6-5 | TGTGCCAGCAGTTACCCCCCCTCATACGAGCAGTACTTC | CASSYPPSYEQYF
TRBD1 | 15 | TRBJ2-2 | many | TRBV5-1 | TGCGCCAGCAGCCCGGACAGGGTTGGCACCGGGGAGCTGTTTTTT | CASSPDRVGTGELFF
TRBD1 | 16 | TRBJ2-1 | few | TRBV27 | TGTGCCAGCAGTATCGCTCGGAACAGGGGGATCCATGAGCAGTTCTTC | CASSIARNRGIHEQFF
NA | 10 | TRBJ2-5 | NA | TRBV29-1 | TGCAGCGTTGGATCGAAGACCCAGTACTTC | CSVGSKTQYF
NA | 13 | TRBJ2-5 | many | TRBV21-1 | TGTGCCAGCAGCACAGGGGCTAGGGAGACCCAGTACTTC | CASSTGARETQYF
TRBD2 | 18 | TRBJ2-4 | many | TRBV12-3/TRBV12-4 | TGTGCCAGCAGTCGGACTAGCGGGGATTACCTAGCCAAAAACATTCAGTACTTC | CASSRTSGDYLAKNIQYF
TRBD2 | 15 | TRBJ2-2 | NA | TRBV7-2 | TGTGCCAGCAGCCTCAGGCCTAGCGGCACCGGGGAGCTGTTTTTT | CASSLRPSGTGELFF
NA | 12 | TRBJ2-1 | few | TRBV7-9 | TGTGCCAGCAGCCGAGTCGTACTAGAGCAGTTCTTC | CASSRVVLEQFF
NA | 14 | TRBJ2-1 | few | TRBV20-1 | TGCAGTGCTAGAGGCAAGCGGGCCTACAATGAGCAGTTCTTC | CSARGKRAYNEQFF
TRBD2 | 21 | TRBJ2-7 | NA | TRBV15 | TGTGCCACCAGCAGACACGGGAAAACACAAACCGGGACTAGCGGAAACTACGAGCAGTACTTC | CATSRHGKTQTGTSGNYEQYF
TRBD1 | 14 | TRBJ1-5 | NA | TRBV6-2/TRBV6-3 | TGTGCCAGCAGTTTCCCACAGGGGTATCAGCCCCAGCATTTT | CASSFPQGYQPQHF
TRBD1 | 15 | TRBJ2-4 | few | TRBV28 | TGTGCCAGCAGTTTAACAGGGGGTGGGACGGACATTCAGTACTTC | CASSLTGGGTDIQYF
NA | 16 | TRBJ2-1 | few | TRBV11-2 | TGTGCCAGCAGCCAACTGGTAGCGCCCTCCTACAATGAGCAGTTCTTC | CASSQLVAPSYNEQFF
TRBD1 | 14 | TRBJ2-2 | NA | TRBV6-1 | TGTGCCAGCAGCAGGGGACAGGGGGGCGGGGAGCTGTTTTTT | CASSRGQGGGELFF
NA | 16 | TRBJ1-4 | few | TRBV5-6 | TGTGCCAGCAGCATCGGGGGCGGAAACCGTCTAGAAAAACTGTTTTTT | CASSIGGGNRLEKLFF
NA | 13 | TRBJ2-7 | NA | TRBV7-9 | TGTGCCAGCAGACCCGGGACTTCCTACGAGCAGTACTTC | CASRPGTSYEQYF
TRBD1 | 15 | TRBJ2-3 | NA | TRBV5-1 | TGCGCCAGCAGCTTCCCGACAGGGGGCGCAGATACGCAGTATTTT | CASSFPTGGADTQYF
NA | 13 | TRBJ2-3 | NA | TRBV29-1 | TGCAGCACCGGTGGAGGGTTTGATGATACGCAGTATTTT | CSTGGGFDDTQYF
NA | 12 | TRBJ1-2 | many | TRBV7-9 | TGTGCCAGCAGCTTATCTCTGGAAGGCTACACCTTC | CASSLSLEGYTF
NA | 13 | TRBJ2-7 | NA | TRBV4-3 | TGCGCCAGCAGCCAAGGGGCAGCGCTAGAGCAGTACTTC | CASSQGAALEQYF